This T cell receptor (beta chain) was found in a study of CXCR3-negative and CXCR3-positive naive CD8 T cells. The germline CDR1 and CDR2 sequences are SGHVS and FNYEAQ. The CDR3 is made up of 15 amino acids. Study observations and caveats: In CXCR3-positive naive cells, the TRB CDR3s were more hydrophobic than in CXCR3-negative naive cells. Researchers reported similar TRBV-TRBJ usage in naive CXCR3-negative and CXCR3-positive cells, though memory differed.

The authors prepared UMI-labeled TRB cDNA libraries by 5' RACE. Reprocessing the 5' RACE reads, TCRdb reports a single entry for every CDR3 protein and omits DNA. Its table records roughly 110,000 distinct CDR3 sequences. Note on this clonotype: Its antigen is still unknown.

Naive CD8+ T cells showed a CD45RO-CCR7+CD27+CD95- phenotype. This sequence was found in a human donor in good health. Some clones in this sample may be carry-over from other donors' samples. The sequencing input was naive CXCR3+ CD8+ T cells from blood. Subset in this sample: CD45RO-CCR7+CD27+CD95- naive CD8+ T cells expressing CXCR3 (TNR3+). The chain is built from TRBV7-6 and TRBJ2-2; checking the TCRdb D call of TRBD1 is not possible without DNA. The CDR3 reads CASSLEAGATGELFF.